The 13 T cell receptor beta chains in this list originate from one sample, sequenced in a study of vaccination effects on CD4 cells after COVID-19. Their antigens are not known. Assay used: immunoSEQ multiplex PCR; TCRdb lists only in-frame clones, some missing. The sample has approximately 40,000 clones, 55% to 75% seen once; the top ten hold about 22%. Under the ViraFEST assay, PBMC were stimulated with viral peptide pools so that antigen-specific CD4+ T cells expanded. Sequencing was performed afterwards. Following culture for 9 to 11 days, CD4+ T cells were isolated. Vaccine recipients, nucleocapsid antibody negative, had no prior SARS-CoV-2 infection. The sample here was CD4+ T cells from PBMCs cultured with SARS-CoV-2 spike peptides, taken before COVID-19 vaccination. The receptors were sampled from a human donor who received a COVID-19 vaccine.

DNA for the CDR3: TGTGCCAGCTCACCCGACCGGGAGCTGTTTTTT. Its translation: CASSPDRELFF. The rearrangement uses TRBV18 and TRBJ2-2; D gene uncertain. Between the trimmed V and J ends, which lost 3 bases and 9 bases, there was a span of 5 bases. The CDR3 has 11 residues. The germline gives CDR1 KGHSH, CDR2 LQKENI.

This clone was counted only a few times. V usage is TRBV6-6 and J usage is TRBJ1-1, with D perhaps TRBD1 (5 bases). This CDR3 is built from 12 residues. Trimming pared 6 bases from V and 7 bases from J, leaving 12 bases between. The germline gives CDR1 MNHNY, CDR2 SVGAGI (reference sequence). CDR3 DNA sequence: TGTGCCAGCAGCCTTGACAGTTATGAAGCTTTCTTT. Protein product: CASSLDSYEAFF.

This clone was seen only a few times. The chain couples TRBV19 to TRBJ2-7, with D hard to call. Germline V CDR1 and CDR2: LNHDA, SQIVND (reference sequence). This CDR3 region has 12 residues. Trimming removed 9 bases from V and 3 bases from J, with 12 bases in between. The CDR3 DNA follows: TGTGCCAGCTCGGACGGTTTCTACGAGCAGTACTTC. It yields the protein CASSDGFYEQYF.

This clone was recorded a few times. V and J are TRBV27 and TRBJ1-3, with TRBD1 matching 8 bases. This CDR3 spans 14 amino acids. Germline-derived CDR1 and CDR2 are MNHEY and SMNVEV (reference sequence). V gave up 5 bases and J gave up 1 base; unmatched junction bases: 1. The DNA for the CDR3 is TGTGCCAGCAGTCGGACAGGGTCTGGAAACACCATATATTTT. This sequence encodes CASSRTGSGNTIYF.

For the CDR3, the DNA is TGTGCCAGCAGCTCATCCGGCTACAATGAGCAGTTCTTC. Its translation: CASSSSGYNEQFF. This chain uses TRBV7-2 with TRBJ2-1, with unresolved D. The germline V gene encodes CDR1 SGHTA and CDR2 FQGNSA. The CDR3 is made up of 13 amino acids. Trimming took off 4 bases at V and 3 bases at J, with 7 bases between the two ends.

V gene TRBV7-9 combines with J gene TRBJ2-3; TRBD2 matches 15 bases. CDR1 is SEHNR and CDR2 is FQNEAQ in the germline V gene (reference sequence). Trimming cost V 5 bases and J 4 bases; bases outside gene matches: 7. The CDR3 extends over 17 amino acids. CDR3 nucleotides: TGTGCCAGCAGCCCCGGGACTAGCGGGGGGATGTCAGATACGCAGTATTTT. It is translated as CASSPGTSGGMSDTQYF.

The chain combines TRBV7-9 with TRBJ1-2; TRBD1 is a possible D gene (6 bases). Germline lookup yields CDR1 SEHNR and CDR2 FQNEAQ (reference sequence). The CDR3 covers 13 residues. Trimming stripped 5 bases from V and 6 bases from J, with 13 bases between. In DNA form, the CDR3 reads TGTGCCAGCAGCATTACAGGGTTGGATGGCTACACCTTC. It translates to CASSITGLDGYTF.

By share, this clone ranks as medium-sized (0.01 to 0.1%). The rearrangement links TRBV20-1 to TRBJ1-3, with D uncertain. CDR1 DFQATT and CDR2 SNEGSKA come from the germline V gene (reference sequence). The CDR3 extends over 17 amino acids. With 3 bases removed from V and 0 bases from J, the gap between germline ends came to 18 bases. This CDR3 reads CSASNLRQVGSGNTIYF. The CDR3 region has the DNA TGCAGTGCTAGTAATTTGCGGCAGGTCGGCTCTGGAAACACCATATATTTT.

This CDR3 reads CASIPSKGEWDTIYF. In DNA form, the CDR3 reads TGTGCCAGCATCCCCAGTAAAGGGGAGTGGGACACCATATATTTT. This rearrangement joins TRBV6-6 to TRBJ1-3, with a possible D match to TRBD1 (5 bases). Trimming took 7 bases from V and 8 from J, leaving 21 bases between them. Germline V gene sequence: CDR1 MNHNY, CDR2 SVGAGI (reference sequence). The CDR3 extends over 15 amino acids.

The gene calls are TRBV5-1 and TRBJ2-7; TRBD1 matches 7 bases. The germline gives CDR1 SGHRS, CDR2 YFSETQ. CDR3 length equals 13 residues. Trimming cost V 5 bases and J 3 bases; bases outside gene matches: 5. As DNA, the CDR3 is TGCGCCAGCAGTGCGGACAGGCACTACGAGCAGTACTTC. Translated: CASSADRHYEQYF.

This clone has a handful of counts. The V and J genes are TRBV2 and TRBJ1-1; maybe TRBD1 (5 bases). Trimming cost V 6 bases and J 1 base, with 18 bases left between them. In germline, CDR1 is SNHLY, CDR2 FYNNEI. This CDR3 comprises 16 residues. This chain's CDR3 is CASRLEAGTENTEAFF. The CDR3 DNA sequence: TGTGCCAGCAGACTCGAAGCCGGGACGGAGAACACTGAAGCTTTCTTT. Filled out from reference TRBV2 and TRBJ1-1, the complete variable domain reads EPEVTQTPSHQVTQMGQEVILRCVPISNHLYFYWYRQILGQKVEFLVSFYNNEISEKSEIFDDQFSVERPDGSNFTLKIRSTKLEDSAMYFCASRLEAGTENTEAFFGQGTRLTVV.

This clone has more than one count but fewer than ten. The rearrangement links TRBV18 to TRBJ1-3; a weak D match, TRBD1 (5 bases). The germline V and J ends were trimmed by 0 bases and 7 bases, with 10 bases remaining between them. Per germline, CDR1 KGHSH and CDR2 LQKENI. The CDR3 extends over 14 amino acids. CDR3 coding DNA: TGTGCCAGCTCACCACCGTCAGGGACCAACACCATATATTTT. Its translation is CASSPPSGTNTIYF.

This chain joins TRBV24-1 and TRBJ2-3; 8 bases align to TRBD2. V lost 3 bases to trimming and J lost 6 bases; unmatched junction nucleotides: 7. In germline, CDR1 is KGHDR, CDR2 SFDVKD. The CDR3 loop spans 15 amino acids. The CDR3 nucleotides are TGTGCCACCAGTGATCCCAGCGGGAGAGGTGATACGCAGTATTTT. Amino acid sequence: CATSDPSGRGDTQYF.